Sequencing of this T cell receptor beta chain was carried out in a study of T cells after yellow fever vaccination. About the research overall: The authors prepared low-cell-number fractions using SMART-Seq v4 Ultra Low Input. Notes on the study in general: Shared CD4/CD8 clonotypes were a small share, likely from convergent recombination. Contamination by abundant bulk-population clonotypes could be present in FACS-sorted repertoires. A large majority of primary-vaccination clones showed up again after the booster (around 96% CD4, about 90% CD8).

Via MiXCR, TCRdb re-called the 5' RACE reads, giving one row per CDR3 protein. The sample records a few hundred thousand distinct CDR3 sequences, 19% being singletons. Comments on this clonotype: Its antigen is as yet unknown.

This CDR3 spans 16 amino acids. V was pared by 6 bases and J by 5 bases, with 22 bases between. The source of this sequence is a man younger than 45 who received the YFV17D yellow fever vaccine. Sequenced here: PBMCs, sampled 15 days after the yellow fever booster vaccination. The rearrangement uses TRBV12-3 or TRBV12-4 and TRBJ2-5; a weak D match, TRBD2 (5 bases). As DNA, the CDR3 is TGTGCCAGCAGACCCCGAGCGGCCCAGGCCCAGGAGACCCAGTACTTC. Its translation is CASRPRAAQAQETQYF.